Given below is one TCR beta chain in context. The target antigen is unknown. Unique molecular identifiers were in the cDNA, with template-switch universal primer binding. One entry per CDR3 protein results from TCRdb running MiXCR on the 5' RACE reads. The table has 400,000 or so distinct CDR3 sequences, about 9% seen once. The sample is drawn from a study of identical twins. Study findings and constraints: Conclusions were based on cross-sectional statistical analysis, without following the same donors. Abundant cord blood beta clonotypes carried fewer insertions; memory repertoires showed none.

The CDR3 spans 14 residues. V was cut by 3 bases and J by 9 bases, with 20 bases left in between. Germline assignment: CDR1 DFQATT and CDR2 SNEGSKA (reference sequence). The sequencing sample was made of naive T cells sorted from blood. The J gene is TRBJ1-2, the V gene TRBV20-1; D perhaps matches TRBD1 (5 bases). The TCR comes from a woman aged 45-65 years in good health. The CDR3 loop is CSASSQGVGSSYTF. The CDR3 DNA reads as TGCAGTGCTAGCTCCCAGGGTGTAGGGTCTAGCTACACCTTC.